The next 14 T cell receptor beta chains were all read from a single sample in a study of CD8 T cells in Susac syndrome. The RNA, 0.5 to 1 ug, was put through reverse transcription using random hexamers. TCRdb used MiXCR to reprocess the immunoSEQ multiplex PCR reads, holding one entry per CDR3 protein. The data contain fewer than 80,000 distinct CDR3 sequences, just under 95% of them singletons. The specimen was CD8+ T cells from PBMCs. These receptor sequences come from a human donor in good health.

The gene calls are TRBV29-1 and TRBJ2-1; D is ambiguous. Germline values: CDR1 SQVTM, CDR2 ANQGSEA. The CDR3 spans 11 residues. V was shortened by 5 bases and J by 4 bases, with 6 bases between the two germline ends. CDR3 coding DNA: TGCAGCGTTCTCTCTTACAATGAGCAGTTCTTC. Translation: CSVLSYNEQFF.

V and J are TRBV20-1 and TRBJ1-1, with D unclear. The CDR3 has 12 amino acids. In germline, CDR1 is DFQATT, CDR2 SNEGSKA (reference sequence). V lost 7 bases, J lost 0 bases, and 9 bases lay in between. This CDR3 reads CSVTDLNTEAFF. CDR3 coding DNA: TGCAGTGTAACAGATTTGAACACTGAAGCTTTCTTT.

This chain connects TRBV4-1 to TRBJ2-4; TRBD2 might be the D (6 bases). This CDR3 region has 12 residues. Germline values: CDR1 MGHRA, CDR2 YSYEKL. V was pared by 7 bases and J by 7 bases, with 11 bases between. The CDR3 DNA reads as TGCGCCAGCAAAGGGAGGCTGAACATTCAGTACTTC. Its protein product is CASKGRLNIQYF.

Written as DNA, the CDR3 is TGCAGTGCTAGAGGTGGGGCCGGAGGGGGGGAGACCCAGTACTTC. Amino acids: CSARGGAGGGETQYF. The rearrangement uses TRBV20-1 and TRBJ2-5; either TRBD1 or TRBD2 may fit D (6 bases each). The length of the CDR3 is 15 residues. Germline loops: CDR1 DFQATT, CDR2 SNEGSKA (reference sequence). Trimming shortened V by 1 base and J by 5 bases, and 17 bases separated the two germline ends.

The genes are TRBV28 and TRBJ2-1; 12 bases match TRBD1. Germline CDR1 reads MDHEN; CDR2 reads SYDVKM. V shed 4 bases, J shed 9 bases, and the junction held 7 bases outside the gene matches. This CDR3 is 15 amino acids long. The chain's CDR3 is CASSWGQGAFFEQFF. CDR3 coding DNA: TGTGCCAGCAGTTGGGGACAGGGGGCATTCTTTGAGCAGTTCTTC.

The CDR3 loop is CASSQDPGNTGELFF. As DNA, the CDR3 is TGCGCCAGCAGCCAAGATCCAGGGAACACCGGGGAGCTGTTTTTT. The chain is built from TRBV4-1 and TRBJ2-2; D is ambiguous. This CDR3 comprises 15 residues. The germline V gene encodes CDR1 MGHRA and CDR2 YSYEKL. V was pared by 0 bases and J by 1 base, with 6 bases between.

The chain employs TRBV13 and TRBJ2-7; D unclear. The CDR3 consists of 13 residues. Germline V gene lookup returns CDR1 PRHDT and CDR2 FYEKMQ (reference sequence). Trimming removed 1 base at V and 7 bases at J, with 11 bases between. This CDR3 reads CASSLARYGEQYF. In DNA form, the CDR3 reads TGTGCCAGCAGCTTAGCGAGGTACGGAGAGCAGTACTTC.

CDR3 sequence: CATSRRQGNNEQFF. CDR3 nucleotide sequence: TGTGCCACCAGCCGGCGACAGGGGAACAATGAGCAGTTCTTC. The rearrangement joins TRBV15 to TRBJ2-1; 8 positions agree with TRBD1. V was clipped by 5 bases and J by 5 bases; unmatched bases: 5. The CDR3 is made up of 14 amino acids. Per germline, CDR1 LNHNV and CDR2 YYDKDF (reference sequence).

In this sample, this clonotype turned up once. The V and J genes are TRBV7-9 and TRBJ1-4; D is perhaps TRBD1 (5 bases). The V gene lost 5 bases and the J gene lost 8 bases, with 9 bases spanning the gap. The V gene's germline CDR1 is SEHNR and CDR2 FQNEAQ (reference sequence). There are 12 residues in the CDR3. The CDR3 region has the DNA TGTGCCAGCAGCCTAAGGGACGAAAAACTGTTTTTT. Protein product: CASSLRDEKLFF.

CDR3: CASSFTSMNTGELFF. As DNA, the CDR3 is TGTGCCAGCAGTTTCACCAGCATGAACACCGGGGAGCTGTTTTTT. The chain recombines TRBV28 with TRBJ2-2, with D unresolved. The germline V gene encodes CDR1 MDHEN and CDR2 SYDVKM. This CDR3 has 15 amino acids. Trimming cost V 3 bases and J 1 base, with 9 bases left between them.

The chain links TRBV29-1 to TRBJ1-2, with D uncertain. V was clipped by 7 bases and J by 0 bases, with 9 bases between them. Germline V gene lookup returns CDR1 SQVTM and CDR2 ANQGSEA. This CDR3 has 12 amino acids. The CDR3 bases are TGCAGCGGAATAGCCCCTAACTATGGCTACACCTTC. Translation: CSGIAPNYGYTF.

CDR3 amino acids: CASSDGSQPQHF. In DNA form, the CDR3 reads TGTGCCAGCAGTGATGGTAGTCAGCCCCAGCATTTT. The genes are TRBV7-9 and TRBJ1-5; D uncertain. This CDR3 region has 12 residues. Trimming cost V 6 bases and J 6 bases, with 9 bases left between them. CDR1 is SEHNR and CDR2 is FQNEAQ in the germline V gene (reference sequence).

The CDR3 loop is CASSPTSGGAPGELFF. The DNA of the CDR3 is TGTGCCAGCAGCCCCACTAGCGGGGGGGCCCCCGGGGAGCTGTTTTTT. The genes are TRBV27 and TRBJ2-2, with TRBD2 matching 13 bases. V lost 6 bases to trimming and J lost 6 bases; unmatched junction nucleotides: 7. Germline V gives CDR1 MNHEY, CDR2 SMNVEV (reference sequence). The CDR3 loop spans 16 amino acids.

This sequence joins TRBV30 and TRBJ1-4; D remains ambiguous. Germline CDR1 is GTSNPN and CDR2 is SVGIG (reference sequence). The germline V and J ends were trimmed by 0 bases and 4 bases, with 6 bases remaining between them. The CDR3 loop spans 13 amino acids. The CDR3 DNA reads TGTGCCTGGAGTGTGGACCGTAATGAAAAACTGTTTTTT. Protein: CAWSVDRNEKLFF.